These T cell receptor beta chains were read from a single sample in a study of shared clonotypes between healthy human individuals. TCRdb keeps only in-frame clones here, not all; method: immunoSEQ multiplex PCR. The sample holds more than 1.2 million clones, 98% to 99% seen once. Sequences were obtained from naive CD4+ T cells sorted from blood. These receptors were collected from a man in his thirties or forties in good health. The CDR3 runs from the conserved cysteine through the conserved F or W. A D gene is named only where the DNA matches it firmly. Size tells how often a clone was seen (once, few, many) or the class of an expanded clone, and some rows leave it out.

TRBJ1-1	TRBV7-9	once	NA	CASSLVGGDEAFF	TGTGCCAGCAGCTTAGTCGGCGGGGATGAAGCTTTCTTT
TRBJ2-1	TRBV5-1	once	TRBD2	CASSPGLAGVNEQFF	TGCGCCAGCAGCCCTGGACTAGCGGGAGTCAATGAGCAGTTCTTC
TRBJ2-1	TRBV18	once	NA	CASSPRVGEQFF	TGTGCCAGCTCCCCCAGGGTGGGTGAGCAGTTCTTC
TRBJ2-1	TRBV27	NA	TRBD2	CASSLAGLAGLLQYNEQFF	TGTGCCAGCAGTTTGGCGGGACTAGCGGGACTATTACAATACAATGAGCAGTTCTTC
TRBJ2-1	TRBV10-3	NA	TRBD2	CAISGLADDNEQFF	TGTGCCATCAGCGGACTAGCGGACGATAATGAGCAGTTCTTC
TRBJ2-1	TRBV7-9	NA	NA	CASSFGLTGGNEQFF	TGTGCCAGCAGCTTTGGACTAACAGGAGGCAATGAGCAGTTCTTC
TRBJ1-2	TRBV30	NA	NA	CAWSRGASGYTF	TGTGCCTGGAGTCGGGGGGCCAGTGGCTACACCTTC
TRBJ2-1	TRBV19	NA	NA	CASSIGLSLGWDEQFF	TGTGCCAGTAGTATAGGGCTTAGTCTTGGTTGGGATGAGCAGTTCTTC
TRBJ2-1	TRBV11-2	NA	NA	CASSLDKPNEQFF	TGTGCCAGCAGCTTAGATAAACCGAATGAGCAGTTCTTC
TRBJ1-2	TRBV2	NA	TRBD1	CASSLSTGLSYGYTF	TGTGCCAGCAGCCTCTCGACAGGGTTAAGCTATGGCTACACCTTC
TRBJ1-2	TRBV28	once	NA	CASSPQGSLYGYTF	TGTGCCAGCAGCCCCCAAGGCAGCCTCTATGGCTACACCTTC
TRBJ2-6	TRBV28	once	NA	CASASRSGANVLTF	TGTGCCAGCGCTAGCCGGTCTGGGGCCAACGTCCTGACTTTC
TRBJ2-1	TRBV7-2	NA	TRBD2	CASSILAAYNEQFF	TGTGCCAGCAGCATACTAGCGGCTTACAATGAGCAGTTCTTC
TRBJ2-1	TRBV19	NA	NA	CASSILPLGVQFF	TGTGCCAGTAGTATATTACCTCTGGGAGTACAGTTCTTC
TRBJ2-7	TRBV7-2	NA	NA	CASSLGSYRLGYEQYF	TGTGCCAGCAGCTTAGGGTCTTACAGGCTAGGCTACGAGCAGTACTTC
TRBJ2-7	TRBV5-1	NA	TRBD1	CASSLGDRDRYEQYF	TGCGCCAGCAGCTTGGGGGACAGGGATCGATACGAGCAGTACTTC
TRBJ1-2	TRBV18	once	TRBD1	CASSPQDRVSYGYTF	TGTGCCAGCTCACCCCAGGACAGGGTATCCTATGGCTACACCTTC
TRBJ1-2	TRBV11-2	NA	TRBD1	CASSLGQGADGYTF	TGTGCCAGCAGCTTAGGCCAGGGGGCGGATGGCTACACCTTC
TRBJ2-3	TRBV9	NA	NA	CASSVAGTDTQYF	TGTGCCAGCAGCGTAGCGGGGACAGATACGCAGTATTTT
TRBJ2-1	TRBV29-1	NA	TRBD1	CSVDGTARWNEQFF	TGCAGCGTTGACGGGACAGCCCGCTGGAATGAGCAGTTCTTC
TRBJ2-1	TRBV5-1	NA	NA	CASSFPRSKGSYNEQFF	TGCGCCAGCAGCTTCCCCCGCTCGAAGGGCTCCTACAATGAGCAGTTCTTC
TRBJ1-2	TRBV4-1	NA	NA	CASSQELGRAGYTF	TGCGCCAGCAGCCAAGAACTTGGTAGGGCTGGCTACACCTTC
TRBJ1-4	TRBV9	NA	NA	CASSVEGGGGFGEKLFF	TGTGCCAGCAGCGTAGAAGGAGGAGGAGGATTCGGAGAAAAACTGTTTTTT
TRBJ2-1	TRBV7-2	NA	NA	CASSLTRRSGEQFF	TGTGCCAGCAGCTTGACACGCCGCTCGGGGGAGCAGTTCTTC
TRBJ2-7	TRBV7-9	NA	TRBD2	CASSFPTSGSNEQYF	TGTGCCAGCAGCTTCCCCACTAGCGGGAGTAACGAGCAGTACTTC
TRBJ1-5	TRBV7-2	NA	NA	CASSFRVNQPQHF	TGTGCCAGCAGCTTCAGGGTAAACCAGCCCCAGCATTTT
TRBJ1-5	TRBV6-1	NA	TRBD1	CASRPGQGFGQPQHF	TGTGCCAGCAGACCGGGACAGGGCTTCGGTCAGCCCCAGCATTTT
TRBJ1-4	TRBV28	NA	NA	CASETGGANEKLFF	TGTGCCAGCGAAACAGGAGGAGCTAATGAAAAACTGTTTTTT
TRBJ2-3	TRBV15	NA	TRBD2	CATSGLKREALGTDTQYF	TGTGCCACCAGCGGACTCAAGCGGGAGGCTCTTGGCACAGATACGCAGTATTTT
TRBJ2-2	TRBV9	once	NA	CASSVVSTGIAGELFF	TGTGCCAGCAGCGTAGTTTCGACGGGAATTGCCGGGGAGCTGTTTTTT
TRBJ2-1	TRBV12-5	NA	TRBD2	CASGLSLAGTDNEQFF	TGTGCTAGTGGTTTGAGTCTAGCGGGTACGGACAATGAGCAGTTCTTC
TRBJ2-7	TRBV30	NA	NA	CAWSKHEQYF	TGTGCCTGGAGTAAACACGAGCAGTACTTC
TRBJ2-2	TRBV11-2	NA	TRBD1	CASSPRDRFTGELFF	TGTGCCAGCAGCCCAAGGGACAGGTTCACCGGGGAGCTGTTTTTT
TRBJ2-1	TRBV5-1	NA	TRBD2	CASSGMTSGSSYNEQFF	TGCGCCAGCAGCGGAATGACTAGCGGGAGCTCCTACAATGAGCAGTTCTTC
TRBJ1-2	TRBV5-1	NA	NA	CASSFLQNYGYTF	TGCGCCAGCAGCTTTCTACAGAACTATGGCTACACCTTC
TRBJ2-7	TRBV7-2	NA	TRBD2	CASSSARTSIGYEQYF	TGTGCCAGCAGCTCCGCTAGGACTAGCATCGGCTACGAGCAGTACTTC
TRBJ1-5	TRBV18	NA	NA	CASSPVNRWISNQPQHF	TGTGCCAGCTCACCAGTCAACAGGTGGATAAGCAATCAGCCCCAGCATTTT